The 26 T cell receptor beta chains presented below share a single source sample, sequenced in a study of brain T cells in children with intractable seizures. TCRdb's copy holds only in-frame clones and misses some; the assay was immunoSEQ multiplex PCR. The table has 300,000 to 400,000 clones, 93% seen once; the top ten hold 4.5% to 7%. Sample time point: blood from clinic visit 5 months post-surgery; TSC patient then seizure free. The specimen was peripheral blood, collected roughly 5 months after surgery. The receptors were sampled from a boy younger than two with tuberous sclerosis and intractable seizures.

Comments on this clone: This specimen includes other DNA sequences encoding the same CDR3. The rearrangement joins TRBV6-5 to TRBJ1-4; D is uncertain. The germline V gene encodes CDR1 MNHEY and CDR2 SVGAGI. CDR3 size: 12 residues. Trimming removed 5 bases at V and 3 bases at J, with 4 bases between. The CDR3 sequence: CASSRPNEKLFF. The CDR3 bases are TGTGCCAGCAGTCGTCCTAATGAAAAACTGTTTTTT.

The chain uses TRBV19 and TRBJ1-5, with D maybe TRBD1 (6 bases). V was pared by 7 bases and J by 0 bases, with 13 bases between. Germline CDR1 is LNHDA and CDR2 is SQIVND (reference sequence). The CDR3 runs 15 residues. The CDR3: CASTVTGYSNQPQHF. CDR3 coding DNA: TGTGCCAGTACCGTTACAGGGTATAGCAATCAGCCCCAGCATTTT. The whole variable domain, filled in from reference TRBV19 and TRBJ1-5, reads DGGITQSPKYLFRKEGQNVTLSCEQNLNHDAMYWYRQDPGQGLRLIYYSQIVNDFQKGDIAEGYSVSREKKESFPLTVTSAQKNPTAFYLCASTVTGYSNQPQHFGDGTRLSIL.

The V and J genes are TRBV9 and TRBJ2-5, with 10 bases aligning to TRBD1. This CDR3 is 16 amino acids long. Unmatched junction bases numbered 7, after V lost 0 bases and J lost 5 bases. The V gene's germline CDR1 is SGDLS and CDR2 YYNGEE. CDR3: CASSVEDRGTRETQYF. CDR3 DNA sequence: TGTGCCAGCAGCGTAGAGGACAGGGGGACACGGGAGACCCAGTACTTC.

The CDR3 loop is CASSFGAAGANVLTF. CDR3 sequence (DNA): TGTGCCAGCAGCTTTGGGGCTGCTGGGGCCAACGTCCTGACTTTC. This chain connects TRBV7-6 to TRBJ2-6, with D perhaps matching TRBD1 (5 bases). Germline CDR1 is SGHVS and CDR2 is FNYEAQ. CDR3 length equals 15 residues. Trimming removed 3 bases from V and 2 bases from J, with 8 bases in between.

The chain is built from TRBV12-2 and TRBJ2-1; the D call TRBD2 from the table was never checked on the DNA. TRBV12-2 is marked as a pseudogene. The CDR3 is 17 residues long. The CDR3 DNA is TGTGCAAGTCGCTTAGCGCGAGGTAGCGGGAGAAATAATGAGCAGTTCTTC. This codes for CASRLARGSGRNNEQFF.

In its sample, this clone was seen once. This chain joins TRBV5-1 and TRBJ2-3; TRBD1 aligns across 8 bases. CDR3 length: 15 residues. Germline V gene lookup returns CDR1 SGHRS and CDR2 YFSETQ. V shed 4 bases and J 4 bases; nucleotides not matched to a gene: 8. The CDR3: CASSPPWTGSDTQYF. DNA for the CDR3: TGCGCCAGCAGCCCTCCCTGGACAGGGTCAGATACGCAGTATTTT.

The chain has TRBV7-3 and TRBJ1-1; TRBD1 might be the D (6 bases). The germline V gene encodes CDR1 SGHTA and CDR2 FQGTGA. The CDR3 totals 14 residues. Trimming left V 4 bases short and J 8 bases short, with 17 bases between. As DNA, the CDR3 is TGTGCCAGCAGCTCCGTCGCCGGCAGGGGAGAAGCTTTCTTT. This sequence encodes CASSSVAGRGEAFF.

This rearrangement joins TRBV5-1 to TRBJ1-1, with TRBD1 identical over 7 bases. J gave up 3 bases and V 0 bases, and 14 bases lay outside the gene matches. The germline V gene has CDR1 SGHRS and CDR2 YFSETQ. The CDR3 sequence is 18 residues long. The CDR3 DNA reads TGCGCCAGCAGCTTGGATGTATCGTGGGCCAGGGGGGACACTGAAGCTTTCTTT. Translated, it gives CASSLDVSWARGDTEAFF.

J is TRBJ2-7 and V is TRBV28, with 7 bases fitting TRBD2. The ends lost 1 base at V and 4 bases at J; junction bases unmatched: 7. The germline V gene encodes CDR1 MDHEN and CDR2 SYDVKM. The CDR3 length is 15 residues. CDR3 bases: TGTGCCAGCAGTTTATCGGGGACTACCGATTACGAGCAGTACTTC. Translated: CASSLSGTTDYEQYF.

This chain joins TRBV11-3 and TRBJ2-1, with D uncertain. This CDR3 contains 16 residues. Trimming pared 1 base from V and 0 bases from J, leaving 10 bases between. Germline CDR1 and CDR2: SGHNT and YENEEA. CDR3 bases: TGTGCCAGCAGCTTAGGTCTACAGAGCTCCTACAATGAGCAGTTCTTC. As protein: CASSLGLQSSYNEQFF.

This chain links TRBV5-1 with TRBJ2-3; no definite D call. V dropped 1 base and J dropped 2 bases, with 8 bases sitting between them. The germline V gene encodes CDR1 SGHRS and CDR2 YFSETQ. The CDR3 covers 14 residues. The CDR3 coding sequence is TGCGCCAGCAGCTTGAATAGGGACACAGATACGCAGTATTTT. Its protein product is CASSLNRDTDTQYF.

In this sample, this clone turned up once. The V gene is TRBV11-3, the J gene TRBJ2-7, with D tentatively TRBD2 (6 bases). V lost 1 base and J 3 bases, leaving 10 bases between the germline ends. Germline V gives CDR1 SGHNT, CDR2 YENEEA. The CDR3 sequence is 14 residues long. As DNA, the CDR3 is TGTGCCAGCAGCTTAGGCGTTAGCGGCTACGAGCAGTACTTC. The encoded protein is CASSLGVSGYEQYF.

This chain joins TRBV27 and TRBJ2-5; D not certain. This CDR3 contains 13 residues. With 3 bases removed from V and 1 base from J, the gap between germline ends came to 6 bases. The germline CDR1 and CDR2 sequences are MNHEY and SMNVEV (reference sequence). CDR3 DNA: TGTGCCAGCAGTTTTGGGCCCCAAGAGACCCAGTACTTC. Translated: CASSFGPQETQYF.

The rearrangement joins TRBV2 to TRBJ1-1; no clear D. The CDR3 consists of 15 residues. Trimming stripped 2 bases from V and 5 bases from J, with 15 bases between. From germline, CDR1 is SNHLY and CDR2 FYNNEI. CDR3 nucleotide sequence: TGTGCCAGCAGTGAATGGGCAGGTCAGGATACTGAAGCTTTCTTT. Translated, it gives CASSEWAGQDTEAFF.

This chain links TRBV25-1 with TRBJ2-1; D gene uncertain. This CDR3 has 14 residues. The V and J ends lost 2 bases and 0 bases respectively, with 5 bases between them. Germline V gene lookup returns CDR1 MGHDK and CDR2 SYGVNS. The CDR3 DNA follows: TGTGCCAGCAGTGAACAAAGCTCCTACAATGAGCAGTTCTTC. Translating it yields CASSEQSSYNEQFF.

The rearrangement uses TRBV3-1 (or the pseudogene TRBV3-2) and TRBJ1-5, with 11 bases aligning to TRBD1. Unmatched junction bases numbered 3, after V lost 4 bases and J lost 4 bases. The length of the CDR3 is 15 residues. Looked up from germline, CDR1 is LGHDT and CDR2 is YNNKEL (reference sequence). The CDR3 DNA reads as TGTGCCAGCAGCCGGGGGACAGGGGGAAATCAGCCCCAGCATTTT. Protein sequence: CASSRGTGGNQPQHF.

This clone was counted once. V gene TRBV5-6 combines with J gene TRBJ2-3, with D tentatively TRBD2 (5 bases). Trimming pared 4 bases from V and 10 bases from J, leaving 13 bases between. Per germline, CDR1 SGHDT and CDR2 YYEEEE. The CDR3 extends over 12 amino acids. The CDR3 loop is CASSRSAGAQYF. The CDR3 nucleotides are TGTGCCAGCAGCCGCTCCGCGGGTGCGCAGTATTTT.

The chain links TRBV3-1 (or the pseudogene TRBV3-2) to TRBJ1-5; D is unresolved. Trimming stripped 0 bases from V and 7 bases from J, with 10 bases between. The CDR3 runs to 14 residues. Germline V gene data show CDR1 as LGHDT and CDR2 as YNNKEL (reference sequence). The CDR3 region has the DNA TGTGCCAGCAGCCAAGAGGGTATAGGACAGCCCCAGCATTTT. Translating it yields CASSQEGIGQPQHF.

The chain combines TRBV12-3 or TRBV12-4 with TRBJ2-7; D is possibly TRBD2 (6 bases). The CDR3 is 12 amino acids. V lost 3 bases, J lost 6 bases, and 9 bases lay in between. CDR3 sequence: CASSFWGVEQYF. The CDR3 DNA reads TGTGCCAGCAGTTTCTGGGGGGTCGAGCAGTACTTC.

V gene TRBV7-3 combines with J gene TRBJ2-1, with 8 bases aligning to TRBD2. The CDR3 totals 15 residues. J was trimmed by 8 bases and V by 2 bases; bases with no gene match: 8. CDR1 is SGHTA, CDR2 FQGTGA, per germline. The CDR3 is CASSLQPGGNDEQFF. The CDR3, as DNA: TGTGCCAGCAGCTTACAGCCGGGGGGGAACGATGAGCAGTTCTTC. The full variable domain, its missing parts supplied by reference TRBV7-3 and TRBJ2-1, is GAGVSQTPSNKVTEKGKYVELRCDPISGHTALYWYRQSLGQGPEFLIYFQGTGAADDSGLPNDRFFAVRPEGSVSTLKIQRTERGDSAVYLCASSLQPGGNDEQFFGPGTRLTVL.

V gene TRBV28 combines with J gene TRBJ2-7, with 7 bases fitting TRBD1. Germline CDR1 and CDR2: MDHEN and SYDVKM. The trim removed 2 bases at V and 2 bases at J, leaving 3 bases unmatched. This CDR3 has 14 amino acids. CDR3 loop: CASSLSQGAYEQYF. Written as DNA, the CDR3 is TGTGCCAGCAGTTTAAGCCAGGGGGCCTACGAGCAGTACTTC.

The chain recombines TRBV9 with TRBJ2-4; 12 nucleotides agree with TRBD1. Germline-derived CDR1 and CDR2 are SGDLS and YYNGEE. The ends lost 4 bases at V and 0 bases at J; junction bases unmatched: 17. This CDR3 is built from 21 residues. CDR3 coding DNA: TGTGCCAGCAGCCCGGAAGTACCGGGACAGGGGGCTGAAATAGCCAAAAACATTCAGTACTTC. It specifies CASSPEVPGQGAEIAKNIQYF. Using reference TRBV9 and TRBJ2-4 for the parts outside the CDR3, the full variable domain is DSGVTQTPKHLITATGQRVTLRCSPRSGDLSVYWYQQSLDQGLQFLIQYYNGEERAKGNILERFSAQQFPDLHSELNLSSLELGDSALYFCASSPEVPGQGAEIAKNIQYFGAGTRLSVL.

Only one count was recorded for this clone. The V and J genes are TRBV4-2 and TRBJ2-7, with 7 bases lining up with TRBD2. CDR1 and CDR2 from the germline V gene are LGHNA and YNFKEQ. The V and J ends lost 0 bases and 3 bases, in that order; junction bases with no gene match: 8. This CDR3 comprises 16 residues. The CDR3 DNA follows: TGTGCCAGCAGCCAAGATTTGCCGGGAGGTGTCTACGAGCAGTACTTC. It translates to CASSQDLPGGVYEQYF.

This chain connects TRBV29-1 to TRBJ2-1; 11 positions agree with TRBD2. Germline lookup yields CDR1 SQVTM and CDR2 ANQGSEA. The CDR3 totals 17 residues. Trimming took 7 bases from V and 9 from J; bases not matched to a gene: 20. This CDR3 reads CSARTEISGRAGGEQFF. In DNA, the CDR3 is TGCAGCGCCCGGACAGAGATTAGCGGGAGGGCCGGGGGTGAGCAGTTCTTC.

This chain connects TRBV9 to TRBJ1-2; D may be TRBD1 (6 bases). Germline CDR1 is SGDLS and CDR2 is YYNGEE. V was cut by 0 bases and J by 6 bases, with 15 bases left in between. CDR3 size: 15 residues. The CDR3 protein is CASSVGPVGADGYTF. The CDR3, as DNA: TGTGCCAGCAGCGTAGGACCTGTGGGGGCTGATGGCTACACCTTC.

This chain uses TRBV28 with TRBJ1-6; D remains ambiguous. The CDR3 contains 13 residues. V was clipped by 9 bases and J by 7 bases, with 13 bases between them. In germline, CDR1 is MDHEN, CDR2 SYDVKM. The CDR3 loop is CASNLLGNSPLHF. CDR3 nucleotides: TGTGCCAGTAACCTTCTAGGAAATTCACCCCTCCACTTT.